One and the same sample provided the 2 T cell receptor beta chains below, sequenced in a study of T-cell memory formation after mild COVID-19. MiXCR was run by TCRdb on the 5' RACE reads, yielding one entry per CDR3 protein. The sample includes about 400,000 distinct CDR3 sequences, roughly 15% seen only once; the top ten take 20% to 25%. Sequenced sample: PBMCs or a T cell subset sorted from them (not recorded which). The receptors were gathered from a man between 18 and 29 years old who had mild COVID-19 (a few samples of this study predate the infection). Cell type and time point are not known.

This clonotype occurred many times. The chain combines TRBV28 with TRBJ2-3; tentative D call: TRBD2 (6 bases). Germline assignment: CDR1 MDHEN and CDR2 SYDVKM. This CDR3 is 14 amino acids long. V was trimmed by 6 bases and J by 3 bases, leaving 13 bases between them. The CDR3 loop reads CASSGGVSTDTQYF. CDR3 in DNA: TGTGCCAGCAGCGGAGGGGTTTCAACAGATACGCAGTATTTT.

The chain combines TRBV19 with TRBJ1-2, with D possibly matching TRBD1 (6 bases). V lost 5 bases and J lost 4, with 14 bases in between. The CDR3 sequence is 14 residues long. The germline V gene has CDR1 LNHDA and CDR2 SQIVND (reference sequence). The chain's CDR3 is CASSPTGKRYGYTF. In DNA form, the CDR3 reads TGTGCCAGTAGTCCGACAGGAAAGCGCTATGGCTACACCTTC.